This T cell receptor beta chain was retrieved from a study of cytomegalovirus exposure and HLA in healthy donors. General study findings and limits: Of the V segments, some could not be distinguished, including TRBV6-2 and TRBV6-3, and were excluded. Cytomegalovirus-associated status was assigned to fewer than 200 TCR beta chains. Earlier analysis found most TCR beta V segments productive about 87% or about 30% of the time. V- and J-gene trimming in TCR beta was tied to a missense DCLRE1C variant by an analysis performed later.

V lost 1 base, J lost 5 bases, and 2 bases stayed unmatched. Germline assignment: CDR1 SGHTA and CDR2 FQGNSA. This CDR3 has 14 amino acids. About this clone itself: What it binds is unknown.

13 Jbeta primers and 60 Vbeta primers were used for the PCR. Profiling relied on immunoSEQ multiplex PCR, and the TCRdb table lists in-frame clones only, not all of them. Among some 130,000 clones listed, around 78% were seen once. This chain links TRBV7-2 with TRBJ2-1; TRBD2 agrees at 7 bases. The sample comprised PBMCs. This clonotype originated in a woman between 50 and 59 years old in good health and CMV-seronegative. Here the CDR3 reads CASSLGTSDNEQFF. CDR3 coding DNA: TGTGCCAGCAGCTTAGGGACTAGTGACAATGAGCAGTTCTTC.